One sample yielded the 29 T cell receptor beta chains listed below, sequenced in a study of blood T cell repertoires in COVID-19. Assay used: immunoSEQ multiplex PCR; TCRdb lists only in-frame clones, some missing. Seen here are 250,000 or so clones, just under 85% observed once, and the top ten hold under 2%. Material for sequencing was peripheral blood. These receptors were obtained from an elderly woman with acute or convalescent COVID-19.

This sequence joins TRBV6-5 and TRBJ1-2; D is undetermined. The CDR3 is 12 amino acids. Germline V gene lookup returns CDR1 MNHEY and CDR2 SVGAGI. V gave up 9 bases and J gave up 1 base, with 9 bases separating them. The CDR3 protein is CASNQVNYGYTF. CDR3 sequence (DNA): TGTGCCAGTAACCAGGTTAACTATGGCTACACCTTC.

CDR3 loop: CASSPLGVSSYEQYF. The DNA of the CDR3 is TGTGCCAGCAGCCCGCTAGGTGTCAGCTCCTACGAGCAGTACTTC. This chain joins TRBV5-4 and TRBJ2-7; D gene uncertain. Germline CDR1 SGHNT, CDR2 YYREEE (reference sequence). Trimming took 4 bases from V and 0 from J, leaving 14 bases between them. CDR3 length: 15 amino acids. Filled out from reference TRBV5-4 and TRBJ2-7, the complete variable domain reads ETGVTQSPTHLIKTRGQQVTLRCSSQSGHNTVSWYQQALGQGPQFIFQYYREEENGRGNFPPRFSGLQFPNYSSELNVNALELDDSALYLCASSPLGVSSYEQYFGPGTRLTVT.

This clone turned up a few times. V gene TRBV7-2 combines with J gene TRBJ1-5; 11 positions match TRBD1. CDR1 SGHTA and CDR2 FQGNSA come from the germline V gene. The CDR3 loop spans 17 amino acids. Trimming took 3 bases from V and 4 from J; bases not matched to a gene: 8. The CDR3 DNA follows: TGTGCCAGCAGCTTGGACAGGGGGCTTCTAAGGAATCAGCCCCAGCATTTT. Translation gives CASSLDRGLLRNQPQHF.

This chain joins TRBV5-1 and TRBJ2-3; possibly TRBD1 for D (5 bases). Trimming shortened V by 0 bases and J by 4 bases, and 9 bases separated the two germline ends. The CDR3 length is 14 residues. CDR1 is SGHRS and CDR2 is YFSETQ in the germline V gene. CDR3: CASSLEQAPDTQYF. DNA for the CDR3: TGCGCCAGCAGCTTGGAACAGGCACCAGATACGCAGTATTTT. The whole variable domain, filled in from reference TRBV5-1 and TRBJ2-3, reads KAGVTQTPRYLIKTRGQQVTLSCSPISGHRSVSWYQQTPGQGLQFLFEYFSETQRNKGNFPGRFSGRQFSNSRSEMNVSTLELGDSALYLCASSLEQAPDTQYFGPGTRLTVL.

This clone showed up just once. The chain employs TRBV9 and TRBJ2-5; D is perhaps TRBD1 (6 bases). The CDR3 loop spans 15 amino acids. Germline V gene data show CDR1 as SGDLS and CDR2 as YYNGEE. V lost 4 bases and J 4 bases, leaving 17 bases between the germline ends. The CDR3 spells CASSLQGGSIETQYF. CDR3 nucleotide sequence: TGTGCCAGCAGCCTTCAAGGGGGATCTATAGAGACCCAGTACTTC. Using reference TRBV9 and TRBJ2-5 for the parts outside the CDR3, the full variable domain is DSGVTQTPKHLITATGQRVTLRCSPRSGDLSVYWYQQSLDQGLQFLIQYYNGEERAKGNILERFSAQQFPDLHSELNLSSLELGDSALYFCASSLQGGSIETQYFGPGTRLLVL.

The chain recombines TRBV2 with TRBJ2-3; TRBD2 agrees at 9 bases. CDR1 SNHLY and CDR2 FYNNEI come from the germline V gene. The V and J ends lost 5 bases and 4 bases, in that order; junction bases with no gene match: 7. The CDR3 contains 15 residues. The CDR3 loop is CASSFGSGGADTQYF. CDR3 coding DNA: TGTGCCAGCAGTTTCGGTAGCGGGGGAGCAGATACGCAGTATTTT.

V and J are TRBV6-2 or TRBV6-3 and TRBJ2-7; a weak D match, TRBD1 (5 bases). The CDR3 spans 16 residues. Trimming pared 2 bases from V and 2 bases from J, leaving 16 bases between. Per the germline V gene, CDR1 is MNHEY and CDR2 is SVGEGT. The CDR3 DNA sequence: TGTGCCAGCAGTTACGATTCGGCAGGGTCGCCCTACGAGCAGTACTTC. Translated, it gives CASSYDSAGSPYEQYF.

V usage is TRBV7-2 and J usage is TRBJ2-5, with a weak D call TRBD1 (6 bases). Germline V gene lookup returns CDR1 SGHTA and CDR2 FQGNSA. This CDR3 is 13 amino acids long. V was shortened by 7 bases and J by 3 bases, with 12 bases between the two germline ends. The CDR3 is CASTPDRKETQYF. As DNA, the CDR3 is TGTGCCAGCACCCCAGACAGGAAAGAGACCCAGTACTTC. Together with reference TRBV7-2 and TRBJ2-5, the CDR3 gives the full variable domain: GAGVSQSPSNKVTEKGKDVELRCDPISGHTALYWYRQSLGQGLEFLIYFQGNSAPDKSGLPSDRFSAERTGGSVSTLTIQRTQQEDSAVYLCASTPDRKETQYFGPGTRLLVL.

Only a few counts were recorded for this clone. The same CDR3 arises from other DNA sequences in this sample as well. J is TRBJ1-2 and V is TRBV4-2; 11 bases map to TRBD1. Trimming at V came to 4 bases and at J to 3 bases, leaving 4 bases not matched to a gene. Germline values: CDR1 LGHNA, CDR2 YNFKEQ. The CDR3 sequence is 15 residues long. The CDR3 region has the DNA TGTGCCAGCAGCCTGGGGACAGGGGGAGACTATGGCTACACCTTC. Its translation: CASSLGTGGDYGYTF.

This chain connects TRBV7-7 to TRBJ2-5, with 8 bases identical to TRBD1. V trimming: 2 bases; J trimming: 4 bases; junction bases outside the gene matches: 6. Germline CDR1 and CDR2: SSHAT and FNYEAQ (reference sequence). This CDR3 is 15 amino acids long. The CDR3 DNA sequence: TGTGCCAGCAGCTTAACGCCCCAGGGGGCAGAGACCCAGTACTTC. Protein product: CASSLTPQGAETQYF.

V is TRBV27 and J is TRBJ2-1; 8 nucleotides match TRBD2. CDR3 length: 15 amino acids. CDR1 is MNHEY, CDR2 SMNVEV, per germline (reference sequence). V lost 5 bases to trimming and J lost 10 bases; unmatched junction nucleotides: 13. This CDR3 is CASSQTGTSSFEQFF. DNA of the CDR3: TGTGCCAGCAGTCAGACCGGGACTAGTTCCTTCGAGCAGTTCTTC.

The chain has TRBV19 and TRBJ1-2; no firm D call. The germline CDR1 and CDR2 sequences are LNHDA and SQIVND (reference sequence). Trimming stripped 1 base from V and 1 base from J, with 10 bases between. The CDR3 runs to 15 residues. CDR3 residues: CASSIVYRGNYGYTF. Written as DNA, the CDR3 is TGTGCCAGTAGTATAGTGTATCGGGGTAACTATGGCTACACCTTC.

The chain is built from TRBV6-5 and TRBJ2-1; the D is unclear. Looked up from germline, CDR1 is MNHEY and CDR2 is SVGAGI. V dropped 8 bases and J dropped 3 bases, with 11 bases sitting between them. This CDR3 is built from 13 residues. CDR3 nucleotides: TGTGCCAGCGCCGAGGCGAGCTACAATGAGCAGTTCTTC. This translates into CASAEASYNEQFF.

This chain joins TRBV4-1 and TRBJ2-5, with unresolved D. Germline assignment: CDR1 MGHRA and CDR2 YSYEKL. Trimming pared 2 bases from V and 5 bases from J, leaving 6 bases between. The CDR3 totals 12 residues. The CDR3 reads CASSQNMETQYF. The CDR3 DNA sequence: TGCGCCAGCAGCCAAAACATGGAGACCCAGTACTTC.

Regarding this clone: This specimen includes other DNA sequences encoding the same CDR3. The gene calls are TRBV2 and TRBJ2-7; 10 bases map to TRBD2. Germline CDR1 is SNHLY and CDR2 is FYNNEI. CDR3 length: 14 residues. The J segment lost 1 base and the V segment lost 5 bases, leaving 2 bases of the junction unmatched. The DNA of the CDR3 is TGTGCCAGCAGTTTAGCGGGAGGTTCCTACGAGCAGTACTTC. This sequence encodes CASSLAGGSYEQYF. Using reference TRBV2 and TRBJ2-7 for the parts outside the CDR3, the full variable domain is EPEVTQTPSHQVTQMGQEVILRCVPISNHLYFYWYRQILGQKVEFLVSFYNNEISEKSEIFDDQFSVERPDGSNFTLKIRSTKLEDSAMYFCASSLAGGSYEQYFGPGTRLTVT.

The chain has TRBV6-1 and TRBJ2-1; 8 bases are shared with TRBD2. Germline CDR1 MNHNS, CDR2 SASEGT. CDR3 size: 15 residues. J was trimmed by 6 bases and V by 2 bases; bases with no gene match: 6. The CDR3 DNA follows: TGTGCCAGCAGTGAACCGAGCGGGAGATCCAATGAGCAGTTCTTC. It is translated as CASSEPSGRSNEQFF.

The J gene is TRBJ1-1, the V gene TRBV29-1; D gene uncertain. V dropped 3 bases and J dropped 1 base, with 6 bases sitting between them. Germline V gene lookup returns CDR1 SQVTM and CDR2 ANQGSEA. There are 12 residues in the CDR3. CDR3 sequence: CSVDNGNTEAFF. In DNA, the CDR3 is TGCAGCGTTGATAACGGGAACACTGAAGCTTTCTTT.

The gene calls are TRBV2 and TRBJ1-5, with 9 bases lining up with TRBD1. The V gene end was trimmed by 6 bases and the J gene end by 2 bases; junction bases not matched to a gene: 8. CDR3 length: 16 amino acids. CDR1 and CDR2 from the germline V gene are SNHLY and FYNNEI. The DNA for the CDR3 is TGTGCCAGCAGGGACAGGGGAGATTCGGGCAATCAGCCCCAGCATTTT. Translation: CASRDRGDSGNQPQHF.

This clone was seen a handful of times. This chain connects TRBV18 to TRBJ1-2; TRBD1 matches at 7 bases. V trimming: 3 bases; J trimming: 6 bases; junction bases outside the gene matches: 10. The V gene's germline CDR1 is KGHSH and CDR2 LQKENI. The CDR3 extends over 15 amino acids. The DNA for the CDR3 is TGTGCCAGCTCACCTCAGACAGGGCGGGTAAATGGCTACACCTTC. Translated, it gives CASSPQTGRVNGYTF.

The chain combines TRBV28 with TRBJ1-5; TRBD1 matches 8 bases. The CDR3 consists of 19 residues. The ends lost 3 bases at V and 3 bases at J; junction bases unmatched: 16. Germline CDR1 reads MDHEN; CDR2 reads SYDVKM. CDR3 bases: TGTGCCAGCAGTTTTGACGTGAGGAGACAGGGGCGAGCCAATCAGCCCCAGCATTTT. Amino acid sequence: CASSFDVRRQGRANQPQHF.

This clone was seen a few times. J is TRBJ1-2 and V is TRBV12-3 or TRBV12-4; 11 nucleotides agree with TRBD1. The CDR3 is 13 amino acids. Trimming cost V 8 bases and J 7 bases; bases outside gene matches: 6. The CDR3 reads CASGGTGGSGYTF. The DNA for the CDR3 is TGTGCCAGCGGGGGGACAGGGGGATCTGGCTACACCTTC.

The chain links TRBV28 to TRBJ2-3; 9 nucleotides align to TRBD2. The J segment lost 4 bases and the V segment lost 4 bases, leaving 12 bases of the junction unmatched. Germline CDR1 reads MDHEN; CDR2 reads SYDVKM. The CDR3 runs 17 residues. The CDR3 region has the DNA TGTGCCAGCAGTTCCCCTTCTAGCGGGACGTATGCAGATACGCAGTATTTT. Its protein product is CASSSPSSGTYADTQYF. The full variable domain, its missing parts supplied by reference TRBV28 and TRBJ2-3, is DVKVTQSSRYLVKRTGEKVFLECVQDMDHENMFWYRQDPGLGLRLIYFSYDVKMKEKGDIPEGYSVSREKKERFSLILESASTNQTSMYLCASSSPSSGTYADTQYFGPGTRLTVL.

The rearrangement links TRBV4-1 to TRBJ1-2; D gene ambiguous. CDR1 is MGHRA, CDR2 YSYEKL, per germline. V lost 2 bases and J lost 7, with 14 bases in between. This CDR3 region has 14 residues. CDR3 DNA: TGCGCCAGCAGCCAATTGGAAAGGGAGGGTGGCTACACCTTC. This codes for CASSQLEREGGYTF.

This rearrangement joins TRBV6-5 to TRBJ1-2; D is unresolved. The CDR3 extends over 14 amino acids. Trimming removed 6 bases from V and 4 bases from J, with 15 bases in between. The germline V gene encodes CDR1 MNHEY and CDR2 SVGAGI. In DNA form, the CDR3 reads TGTGCCAGCAGGCCATCCACATCAATCTATGGCTACACCTTC. Its translation is CASRPSTSIYGYTF.

This clone has just a few counts. The chain recombines TRBV6-2 or TRBV6-3 with TRBJ2-3; 8 positions agree with TRBD1. Trimming at V came to 2 bases and at J to 0 bases, leaving 7 bases not matched to a gene. The germline V gene has CDR1 MNHEY and CDR2 SVGEGT. The CDR3 totals 17 residues. As DNA, the CDR3 is TGTGCCAGCAGTTACCTGCCGGACAGGGTAAGCACAGATACGCAGTATTTT. Its translation is CASSYLPDRVSTDTQYF.

This chain links TRBV7-9 with TRBJ1-1; a possible D gene is TRBD1 (5 bases). The V gene lost 10 bases and the J gene lost 1 base, with 13 bases spanning the gap. This CDR3 comprises 13 residues. The germline CDR1 and CDR2 sequences are SEHNR and FQNEAQ (reference sequence). The CDR3 sequence: CATKGQGNTEAFF. DNA of the CDR3: TGTGCCACCAAGGGGCAGGGGAACACTGAAGCTTTCTTT.

This chain uses TRBV9 with TRBJ2-1; 7 nucleotides match TRBD1. Unmatched junction bases numbered 7, after V lost 3 bases and J lost 4 bases. This CDR3 contains 15 residues. Germline V gene data show CDR1 as SGDLS and CDR2 as YYNGEE. The DNA of the CDR3 is TGTGCCAGCAGCGGACCCGGGACAGTATACAATGAGCAGTTCTTC. Translation gives CASSGPGTVYNEQFF.

V is TRBV7-7 and J is TRBJ1-1; D is ambiguous. This CDR3 has 13 amino acids. The germline V gene encodes CDR1 SSHAT and CDR2 FNYEAQ (reference sequence). Trimming took 4 bases from V and 4 from J, leaving 10 bases between them. The CDR3 loop is CASSYARGTEAFF. For the CDR3, the DNA is TGTGCCAGCAGCTACGCCCGAGGCACTGAAGCTTTCTTT. The full variable domain, its missing parts supplied by reference TRBV7-7 and TRBJ1-1, is GAGVSQSPRYKVTKRGQDVTLRCDPISSHATLYWYQQALGQGPEFLTYFNYEAQPDKSGLPSDRFSAERPEGSISTLTIQRTEQRDSAMYRCASSYARGTEAFFGQGTRLTVV.

In nucleotides, the CDR3 is TGTGCCAGCAGCTTTAGGCAAGGGGTCTATGGCTACACCTTC. Its translation is CASSFRQGVYGYTF. The gene calls are TRBV5-6 and TRBJ1-2; D possibly corresponds to TRBD1 (5 bases). V lost 2 bases to trimming and J lost 4 bases, with 12 bases between them. The CDR3 is made up of 14 amino acids. The germline V gene has CDR1 SGHDT and CDR2 YYEEEE.